This paragraph covers one T cell receptor beta chain sequence. MiXCR, applied by TCRdb to the 5' RACE reads, yields one record per CDR3 protein. The table lists about 230,000 distinct CDR3 sequences, around 6.7% of them singletons. The CDR3 totals 20 residues. Per the germline V gene, CDR1 is DFQATT and CDR2 is SNEGSKA (reference sequence). The V gene lost 5 bases and the J gene lost 3 bases, with 31 bases spanning the gap. The data belong to a study of T cells after yellow fever vaccination. The rearrangement uses TRBV20-1 and TRBJ1-4; D is unresolved. The TCR comes from a man aged 30 to 39 who received the YFV17D yellow fever vaccine. Sequenced material: CD4+ T cells sorted from PBMCs, taken on the day of the yellow fever booster vaccination. The CDR3 region is CSASFSRETFEWAANEKLFF. CDR3 DNA: TGCAGTGCTTCGTTCTCCCGGGAGACTTTCGAATGGGCAGCTAATGAAAAACTGTTTTTT.